The following is a T cell receptor (beta chain) sequence with its context. What it recognizes is unknown. The entry originates in a study of blood T cells in healthy people across ages. Sample-barcoded 5' priming and a J-beta primer mix drove a second PCR of about 6 to 12 cycles. TCRdb re-called the 5' RACE reads with MiXCR, one entry per CDR3 protein. The table lists hundreds of thousands of distinct CDR3 sequences, roughly 56% of them singletons, with about a quarter in the top ten. Study-level results: Roughly linearly, TCR beta diversity per million T cells fell as age increased. Compared with aged donors, long-lived donors showed fewer expanded clones, suggesting selection.

Germline V lookup: CDR1 PRHDT, CDR2 FYEKMQ (reference sequence). The V and J ends lost 5 bases and 6 bases, in that order; junction bases with no gene match: 6. CDR3 length: 14 amino acids. Per-sample PBMC isolation yielded at least 6.5 million cells. RNA extraction gave at least 5.5 micrograms of total RNA per sample. The receptor's source is a middle-aged man in good health. The chain uses TRBV13 and TRBJ2-2; 7 nucleotides agree with TRBD2. The sample consisted of blood. DNA of the CDR3: TGTGCCAGCAGCGGGACTACCTCTTCCGGGGAGCTGTTTTTT. This codes for CASSGTTSSGELFF. Variable domain in full (rest from reference TRBV13 and TRBJ2-2): AAGVIQSPRHLIKEKRETATLKCYPIPRHDTVYWYQQGPGQDPQFLISFYEKMQSDKGSIPDRFSAQQFSDYHSELNMSSLELGDSALYFCASSGTTSSGELFFGEGSRLTVL.